The source of this TCR beta chain is a study of shared clonotypes between healthy human individuals. Study background: Those who served as donors were two women and three men between the ages of 18 and 49. Each donor had three CD4 naive, three CD4 memory, two CD8 naive and one CD8 memory plate.

Points from the study as a whole: Expectations were that clonotype sharing among donors would be affected by sequencing depth. A few donors had around 5% of their naive CD4 clonotypes in common.

V shed 3 bases, J shed 7 bases, and the junction held 8 bases outside the gene matches. Germline-derived CDR1 and CDR2 are SGHVS and FNYEAQ. The CDR3 totals 15 residues. As regards this clone: The antigen is undetermined.

Assay used: immunoSEQ multiplex PCR; TCRdb lists only in-frame clones, some missing. The profile shows about 700,000 clones, approximately 79% of them singletons. Source material: memory CD4+ T cells sorted from blood. Subset reported: CD45RA-negative fraction. The chain links TRBV7-6 to TRBJ2-1, with TRBD2 matching 8 bases. The TCR was taken from a young woman in good health. The CDR3 here is CASSFGTSPVNEQFF. The CDR3 bases are TGTGCCAGCAGCTTTGGGACTAGTCCAGTGAATGAGCAGTTCTTC. The full variable domain, with the rest looked up from reference TRBV7-6 and TRBJ2-1, is GAGVSQSPRYKVTKRGQDVALRCDPISGHVSLYWYRQALGQGPEFLTYFNYEAQQDKSGLPNDRFSAERPEGSISTLTIQRTEQRDSAMYRCASSFGTSPVNEQFFGPGTRLTVL.